The source of this T cell receptor (beta chain) is a study of radiotherapy plus CTLA-4 blockade in lung cancer. Overall study: Patients showed objective responses in over 15% of cases, and disease control was achieved by approximately 31%. Study outcomes and limitations: Reports identified early blood T cell clone dynamics, with interferon-beta, as the best response predictor. Expansion of tumor-derived TCR clones was observed in blood after radiotherapy plus ipilimumab.

CDR1 and CDR2 (germline): LNHDA, SQIVND (reference sequence). The germline V and J ends were trimmed by 1 base and 8 bases, with 8 bases remaining between them. This CDR3 has 12 amino acids. Patients had chemo-refractory metastatic non-small-cell lung cancer and received focal radiation plus CTLA-4 blockade that used ipilimumab. As concerns this clone: Its antigen is undetermined.

The data were produced by immunoSEQ multiplex PCR, yet TCRdb's version contains in-frame clones alone and is incomplete. This repertoire shows about 80,000 clones, 78% found once; its top ten account for about 23%. The receptor was derived from a human donor with non-small cell lung cancer whose response to radiotherapy plus ipilimumab could not be evaluated. Some clones in this sample may be carry-over from other donors' samples. The chain uses TRBV19 and TRBJ1-2; D remains ambiguous. Sequencing used peripheral blood, obtained from a patient treated with radiotherapy plus ipilimumab. CDR3 DNA sequence: TGTGCCAGTAGTATAGGGCGGCAGGGCTACACCTTC. This sequence encodes CASSIGRQGYTF. The whole variable domain, remainder taken from reference TRBV19 and TRBJ1-2, is DGGITQSPKYLFRKEGQNVTLSCEQNLNHDAMYWYRQDPGQGLRLIYYSQIVNDFQKGDIAEGYSVSREKKESFPLTVTSAQKNPTAFYLCASSIGRQGYTFGSGTRLTVV.